The 14 T cell receptor beta chains below come from one sample, sequenced in a study of T cells after yellow fever vaccination. TCRdb itself ran the 5' RACE reads through MiXCR, one entry per CDR3 protein. The data show some 390,000 distinct CDR3 sequences, roughly 20% seen once. The specimen was PBMCs, collected before the yellow fever booster vaccination. These receptors originate from a man between 18 and 35 years old who received the YFV17D yellow fever vaccine.

The chain carries TRBV20-1 and TRBJ2-5; 8 nucleotides align to TRBD1. Per germline, CDR1 DFQATT and CDR2 SNEGSKA (reference sequence). There are 14 residues in the CDR3. The ends lost 6 bases at V and 6 bases at J; junction bases unmatched: 12. Here the CDR3 reads CSATPTGGRKTQYF. The DNA of the CDR3 is TGCAGTGCCACCCCAACAGGGGGGAGGAAGACCCAGTACTTC.

V is TRBV13 and J is TRBJ2-7; TRBD2 might be the D (5 bases). Per germline, CDR1 PRHDT and CDR2 FYEKMQ (reference sequence). This CDR3 is 14 amino acids long. Trimming took off 3 bases at V and 0 bases at J, with 9 bases between the two ends. In DNA form, the CDR3 reads TGTGCCAGCAGCTTGGACGGGAACTCCTACGAGCAGTACTTC. This codes for CASSLDGNSYEQYF.

A few counts support this clonotype. The rearrangement joins TRBV15 to TRBJ2-5; unclear D gene. This CDR3 has 14 amino acids. Trimming cost V 1 base and J 3 bases, with 9 bases left between them. The V gene's germline CDR1 is LNHNV and CDR2 YYDKDF (reference sequence). The CDR3: CATSRVLAEETQYF. For the CDR3, the DNA is TGTGCCACCAGCAGAGTATTGGCCGAAGAGACCCAGTACTTC.

The chain is built from TRBV12-3 or TRBV12-4 and TRBJ1-1; D remains ambiguous. The CDR3 has 11 residues. V was pared by 5 bases and J by 7 bases, with 8 bases between. CDR3 sequence: CASSTGIEAFF. The CDR3 nucleotides are TGTGCCAGCAGTACGGGGATTGAAGCTTTCTTT.

This clonotype has ten or more counts. The chain combines TRBV7-2 with TRBJ2-4; D uncertain. Germline-derived CDR1 and CDR2 are SGHTA and FQGNSA. The CDR3 runs 14 residues. Trimming left V 4 bases short and J 3 bases short, with 10 bases between. Here the CDR3 reads CASSSALSKNIQYF. The CDR3 DNA reads as TGTGCCAGCAGCTCGGCACTGAGCAAAAACATTCAGTACTTC.

There are a few counts of this clonotype. The chain links TRBV11-2 to TRBJ2-3; perhaps TRBD2 as D (7 bases). There are 16 residues in the CDR3. The ends were cut back, 3 bases at V and 1 base at J, with 14 bases in the middle. Germline assignment: CDR1 SGHAT and CDR2 FQNNGV. The CDR3 DNA is TGTGCCAGCAGCTTTTGGGGGGGGCAACGCACAGATACGCAGTATTTT. The encoded protein is CASSFWGGQRTDTQYF. The variable domain in full, with the rest retrieved from reference TRBV11-2 and TRBJ2-3, is EAGVAQSPRYKIIEKRQSVAFWCNPISGHATLYWYQQILGQGPKLLIQFQNNGVVDDSQLPKDRFSAERLKGVDSTLKIQPAKLEDSAVYLCASSFWGGQRTDTQYFGPGTRLTVL.

The CDR3 spells CASSSLGQGGPDTQYF. The CDR3 coding sequence is TGTGCCAGCAGTTCCCTGGGGCAGGGGGGCCCAGATACGCAGTATTTT. The gene calls are TRBV6-2 or TRBV6-3 and TRBJ2-3, with D possibly being TRBD1 (7 bases). Per germline, CDR1 MNHEY and CDR2 SVGEGT. V was clipped by 4 bases and J by 4 bases, with 18 bases between them. There are 16 residues in the CDR3.

V gene TRBV28 combines with J gene TRBJ2-2; D unresolved. The CDR3 has 12 residues. V lost 6 bases and J lost 4, with 6 bases in between. The germline CDR1 and CDR2 sequences are MDHEN and SYDVKM. The CDR3 DNA reads TGTGCCAGCAGCGTCATCACCGGGGAGCTGTTTTTT. This codes for CASSVITGELFF.

The chain uses TRBV20-1 and TRBJ2-3; D perhaps matches TRBD2 (6 bases). Trimming shortened V by 6 bases and J by 0 bases, and 10 bases separated the two germline ends. This CDR3 region has 13 residues. Germline assignment: CDR1 DFQATT and CDR2 SNEGSKA (reference sequence). The CDR3 nucleotides are TGCAGTGCGAGGGAGGTGAGCACAGATACGCAGTATTTT. Its translation is CSAREVSTDTQYF.

The J gene is TRBJ2-1, the V gene TRBV7-2; D is uncertain. The CDR3 has 14 residues. V lost 2 bases and J lost 6, with 11 bases in between. The germline CDR1 and CDR2 sequences are SGHTA and FQGNSA. CDR3 sequence (DNA): TGTGCCAGCAGCTTACAGGTTCTCGGCAATGAGCAGTTCTTC. It encodes CASSLQVLGNEQFF. The full variable domain, in which reference TRBV7-2 and TRBJ2-1 provide the parts outside the CDR3, is GAGVSQSPSNKVTEKGKDVELRCDPISGHTALYWYRQSLGQGLEFLIYFQGNSAPDKSGLPSDRFSAERTGGSVSTLTIQRTQQEDSAVYLCASSLQVLGNEQFFGPGTRLTVL.

This clonotype was counted only a few times. The rearrangement links TRBV15 to TRBJ2-5, with 9 bases aligning to TRBD1. V was pared by 1 base and J by 2 bases, with 2 bases of the junction left unmatched. CDR3 length: 15 residues. Germline V gene lookup returns CDR1 LNHNV and CDR2 YYDKDF (reference sequence). The CDR3 spells CATSRGGTGQETQYF. CDR3 in DNA: TGTGCCACCAGCAGAGGGGGGACAGGGCAAGAGACCCAGTACTTC.

V usage is TRBV25-1 and J usage is TRBJ2-4; tentatively, D is TRBD2 (6 bases). The germline V and J ends were trimmed by 3 bases and 1 base, with 16 bases remaining between them. This CDR3 contains 17 residues. Germline-derived CDR1 and CDR2 are MGHDK and SYGVNS. In DNA form, the CDR3 reads TGTGCCAGCAGTGATTTCTATGGGAGGAGGGCCAAAAACATTCAGTACTTC. This encodes CASSDFYGRRAKNIQYF.

This clonotype was seen just once. Germline and junction disagree at one end, which may indicate a read error. The chain carries TRBV11-1 and TRBJ2-2; tentatively, D is TRBD1 or TRBD2 (5 bases each). Germline CDR1 SGHAT, CDR2 FQDESV (reference sequence). This CDR3 comprises 17 residues. CDR3: CASSRPPGNGLTGELIF. CDR3 in DNA: TGTGCCAGCAGCCGACCCCCAGGGAATGGTCTCACCGGGGAGCTGATTTTT.

There are a few counts of this clonotype. The chain couples TRBV28 to TRBJ2-2, with TRBD1 matching over 8 bases. With V trimmed by 6 bases and J by 7 bases, 4 bases remained unmatched. Per germline, CDR1 MDHEN and CDR2 SYDVKM. There are 13 residues in the CDR3. In nucleotides, the CDR3 is TGTGCCAGCAGGACAGGGGTACGCGGGGAGCTGTTTTTT. It is translated as CASRTGVRGELFF.